This TCR beta chain was sequenced during a study of blood T cell repertoires in COVID-19. In the study overall: Specimens from acute and convalescent COVID-19 originated in the United States, Italy and Spain. T cells, B-cell-depleted T cells, or PBMCs provided the cDNA or gDNA that served as material.

The CDR3 is 18 residues long. With 6 bases removed from V and 0 bases from J, the gap between germline ends came to 18 bases. In germline, CDR1 is MNHEY, CDR2 SMNVEV (reference sequence). Authors' analysis steps: Reference gene primer amplification gave estimated nucleated cell counts. Libraries were prepared by immunoSEQ multiplex PCR; TCRdb keeps only in-frame clonotypes and omits some of them. V and J calls and clone size are copied from that table; D and trimming were computed from the DNA. This sample has tens of thousands of clones, with around 90% found just once. The chain uses TRBV27 and TRBJ1-6; D remains unclear. The origin of this receptor is a man aged 80 or over with acute or convalescent COVID-19. Sample: peripheral blood. CDR3 nucleotides: TGTGCCAGCAGCAAAGAGCGGACGGGTAGCTCCTATAATTCACCCCTCCACTTT. Protein product: CASSKERTGSSYNSPLHF.